Given below is one T cell receptor (beta chain) in context. Clones were sequenced by immunoSEQ multiplex PCR, and TCRdb holds only the in-frame ones, with some missing. Of about 1.1 million clones listed, about 84% were seen once; the top ten hold 0.55% to 0.7%. Germline CDR1 reads SGHRS; CDR2 reads YFSETQ. Trimming stripped 3 bases from V and 0 bases from J, with 13 bases between. The CDR3 is 16 residues long. These data originate in a study of shared clonotypes between healthy human individuals. The V call is TRBV5-1, the J call TRBJ1-3; D may be TRBD1 (5 bases). The TCR sequence derives from a man aged 18-30 years in good health. Some clones in this sample may be carry-over from other donors' samples. Sequencing was performed on memory CD4+ T cells from PBMCs. Subset defined: CD45RA-negative fraction. The CDR3 DNA is TGCGCCAGCAGCTCAGGGCCGGTCAGCTCTGGAAACACCATATATTTT. Its translation: CASSSGPVSSGNTIYF.